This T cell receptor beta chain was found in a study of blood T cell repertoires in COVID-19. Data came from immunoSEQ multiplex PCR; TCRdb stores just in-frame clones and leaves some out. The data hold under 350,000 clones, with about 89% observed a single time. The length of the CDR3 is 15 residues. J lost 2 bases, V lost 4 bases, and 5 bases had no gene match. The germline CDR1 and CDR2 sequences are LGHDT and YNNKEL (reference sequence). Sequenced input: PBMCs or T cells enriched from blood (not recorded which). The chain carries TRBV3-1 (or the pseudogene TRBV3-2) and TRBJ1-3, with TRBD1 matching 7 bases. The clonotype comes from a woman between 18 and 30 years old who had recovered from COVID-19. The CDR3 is CASSRLQGTGNTIYF. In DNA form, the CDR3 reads TGTGCCAGCAGCCGCCTACAGGGGACTGGAAACACCATATATTTT.